The next 3 T cell receptor beta chains were all read from a single sample in a study of blood T cell repertoires in COVID-19. The repertoire was sequenced with immunoSEQ multiplex PCR; TCRdb's copy has only in-frame clones and lacks some. Of about 140,000 clones in the sample, around nine tenths were seen once. Source material: peripheral blood. The receptors come from a woman aged 55-70 years with acute or convalescent COVID-19.

V and J are TRBV21-1 and TRBJ2-3; the table's D call, TRBD1, has no DNA check behind it. TRBV21-1 is tagged as a pseudogene. This CDR3 comprises 16 residues. The CDR3 coding sequence is TGTGCCAGCAGCCCTAGGGACAGCATGAGCACAGATACGCAGTATTTT. Its protein product is CASSPRDSMSTDTQYF.

This chain joins TRBV28 and TRBJ2-2, with a tentative D call TRBD2 (5 bases). Trimming shortened V by 3 bases and J by 4 bases, and 12 bases separated the two germline ends. The CDR3 covers 15 residues. CDR1 MDHEN and CDR2 SYDVKM come from the germline V gene. In DNA form, the CDR3 reads TGTGCCAGCAGTTTCGGGCGAGGAGGCACCGGGGAGCTGTTTTTT. As protein: CASSFGRGGTGELFF. Looking up the rest from reference TRBV28 and TRBJ2-2 gives the full variable domain: DVKVTQSSRYLVKRTGEKVFLECVQDMDHENMFWYRQDPGLGLRLIYFSYDVKMKEKGDIPEGYSVSREKKERFSLILESASTNQTSMYLCASSFGRGGTGELFFGEGSRLTVL.

The genes are TRBV4-1 and TRBJ1-2; 9 bases align to TRBD1. The V gene end was trimmed by 5 bases and the J gene end by 8 bases; junction bases not matched to a gene: 6. CDR1 and CDR2 from the germline V gene are MGHRA and YSYEKL. This CDR3 has 13 residues. The CDR3 sequence is CASSNTGGGGYTF. The CDR3 coding sequence is TGCGCCAGCAGCAATACAGGGGGCGGCGGCTACACCTTC.